The 27 T cell receptor beta chains in this list originate from one sample, sequenced in a study of liver allograft versus peripheral blood T cells. Study in general: T cell receptor repertoires in transplanted livers were compared with those in recipients' peripheral blood.

Using its own MiXCR run on the reads, TCRdb lists one record per CDR3 protein. Found here are about 12,000 distinct CDR3 sequences, 25% to 35% of them singletons; the top ten hold roughly 2.2%. The receptors stem from a human patient who had a liver transplant. The T cells may come from the graft donor.

The sample holds many counts of this clonotype. CDR3 coding DNA: TGTGCCAGCAGTGTTCTAAAGGAGCAGTACTTC. It encodes CASSVLKEQYF. The chain has TRBV28 and TRBJ2-7, with no clear D. The germline V gene encodes CDR1 MDHEN and CDR2 SYDVKM. The CDR3 covers 11 residues. The germline V and J ends were trimmed by 5 bases and 7 bases, with 9 bases remaining between them. The whole variable domain, remainder taken from reference TRBV28 and TRBJ2-7, is DVKVTQSSRYLVKRTGEKVFLECVQDMDHENMFWYRQDPGLGLRLIYFSYDVKMKEKGDIPEGYSVSREKKERFSLILESASTNQTSMYLCASSVLKEQYFGPGTRLTVT.

This clonotype occurred a few times. The V and J genes are TRBV6-2 or TRBV6-3 and TRBJ2-7; D is undetermined. V was clipped by 0 bases and J by 4 bases, with 7 bases between them. The CDR3 extends over 13 amino acids. Germline values: CDR1 MNHEY, CDR2 SVGEGT. The CDR3 bases are TGTGCCAGCAGTTACTCAACCAGGTACGAGCAGTACTTC. This translates into CASSYSTRYEQYF.

The rearrangement joins TRBV6-5 to TRBJ1-2, with D possibly matching TRBD1 (5 bases). V was shortened by 5 bases and J by 8 bases, with 9 bases between the two germline ends. There are 11 residues in the CDR3. Germline lookup yields CDR1 MNHEY and CDR2 SVGAGI. CDR3 region: CASSGGGGYTF. The CDR3 nucleotides are TGTGCCAGCAGTGGGGGTGGCGGCTACACCTTC.

This clonotype has only a few counts. The chain joins TRBV28 to TRBJ1-2; D is unclear. This CDR3 spans 13 amino acids. V was cut by 4 bases and J by 4 bases, with 10 bases left in between. The germline V gene has CDR1 MDHEN and CDR2 SYDVKM. The CDR3 loop is CASSSGQFYGYTF. CDR3 coding DNA: TGTGCCAGCAGTTCAGGCCAGTTCTATGGCTACACCTTC.

As concerns this clonotype: Since a much larger clone is just one base distant, this may be a read error. The chain joins TRBV6-6 to TRBJ2-7; 7 nucleotides line up with TRBD2. Trimming removed 5 bases from V and 4 bases from J; junction bases left unmatched: 20. Germline lookup yields CDR1 MNHNY and CDR2 SVGAGI (reference sequence). This CDR3 is 18 amino acids long. The CDR3 DNA reads as TGTGCCAGCAGTAACCCCGGGACTAACGGGGCCCGGGGTTACGAGCAGTACTTC. As protein: CASSNPGTNGARGYEQYF.

V is TRBV27 and J is TRBJ2-3; 7 nucleotides match TRBD2. Germline CDR1 reads MNHEY; CDR2 reads SMNVEV (reference sequence). This CDR3 has 13 residues. J lost 1 base, V lost 7 bases, and 2 bases had no gene match. The DNA for the CDR3 is TGTGCCAGCAAAACTAGCGGCACAGATACGCAGTATTTT. Its protein is CASKTSGTDTQYF.

This clonotype was counted ten times or more. This sequence joins TRBV15 and TRBJ1-5; D ambiguous. V gave up 0 bases and J gave up 9 bases, with 9 bases separating them. The germline V gene encodes CDR1 LNHNV and CDR2 YYDKDF (reference sequence). This CDR3 has 13 amino acids. The CDR3 sequence is CATSRDFQGPQHF. The CDR3 DNA is TGTGCCACCAGCAGAGATTTCCAAGGGCCCCAGCATTTT.

About this clonotype itself: Given a much more abundant clone one base away, this may be a read error. The chain combines TRBV6-5 with TRBJ1-2, with a tentative D call TRBD1 (5 bases). The CDR3 spans 17 residues. Germline V gene sequence: CDR1 MNHEY, CDR2 SVGAGI. The CDR3 DNA follows: TGTGCCGGCAGTGGCTGGGGAGTTCAGGGCCAGATGGGAGGCTACACCTTC. The encoded protein is CAGSGWGVQGQMGGYTF.

V and J are TRBV25-1 and TRBJ2-7; 12 bases agree with TRBD2. CDR3 length: 17 amino acids. Germline CDR1 is MGHDK and CDR2 is SYGVNS. J lost 4 bases, V lost 4 bases, and 11 bases had no gene match. CDR3 in amino acids: CASSAPGTSGLYYEQYF. The CDR3 coding sequence is TGTGCCAGCAGTGCACCCGGGACTAGCGGGCTTTATTACGAGCAGTACTTC.

J is TRBJ1-4 and V is TRBV11-1; TRBD1 aligns across 10 bases. Germline V lookup: CDR1 SGHAT, CDR2 FQDESV (reference sequence). The CDR3 loop spans 20 amino acids. V lost 8 bases, J lost 7 bases, and 25 bases stayed unmatched. The CDR3 sequence is CASEIVKGPDRGILCEKLFF. CDR3 DNA sequence: TGTGCCAGCGAGATAGTAAAAGGTCCGGACAGGGGGATTCTTTGTGAAAAACTGTTTTTT.

This sequence joins TRBV6-5 and TRBJ2-1; 10 positions match TRBD1. Trimming cost V 3 bases and J 6 bases; bases outside gene matches: 8. The CDR3 has 16 residues. Germline CDR1 reads MNHEY; CDR2 reads SVGAGI. The CDR3 nucleotides read TGTGCCAGCAGTTATCCGACGGGGACAGGGGCCAATGAGCAGTTCTTC. The encoded protein is CASSYPTGTGANEQFF.

This clonotype was detected ten times or more. The chain joins TRBV6-5 to TRBJ2-5; 7 bases agree with TRBD1. With 2 bases clipped from V and 2 bases from J, the junction kept 5 bases outside the gene matches. Germline V gene data show CDR1 as MNHEY and CDR2 as SVGAGI. The CDR3 covers 15 residues. CDR3 sequence: CASSYAGQEQETQYF. The CDR3 DNA sequence: TGTGCCAGCAGTTACGCCGGACAGGAACAAGAGACCCAGTACTTC.

By share of the sample, this clonotype is medium-sized. The rearrangement uses TRBV18 and TRBJ2-1; 8 bases are shared with TRBD2. CDR1 is KGHSH, CDR2 LQKENI, per germline. V shed 6 bases, J shed 2 bases, and the junction held 9 bases outside the gene matches. The CDR3 has 16 residues. The CDR3 loop is CASSFRETSAYNEQFF. In nucleotides, the CDR3 is TGTGCCAGCTCTTTCCGGGAGACTAGCGCCTACAATGAGCAGTTCTTC.

By frequency in the sample, this clonotype is medium-sized. The chain joins TRBV27 to TRBJ1-1; D gene unclear. CDR3 length: 12 amino acids. The V end lost 4 bases, the J end lost 8 bases, and 11 bases lay between the germline ends. The germline V gene has CDR1 MNHEY and CDR2 SMNVEV (reference sequence). The CDR3 is CASSSRRREAFF. Here the CDR3 DNA reads TGTGCCAGCAGTTCCCGACGGAGAGAAGCTTTCTTT.

This clonotype was observed at least ten times. This chain connects TRBV6-5 to TRBJ2-5, with TRBD2 matching 7 bases. Germline CDR1 reads MNHEY; CDR2 reads SVGAGI. The J segment lost 4 bases and the V segment lost 6 bases, leaving 8 bases of the junction unmatched. The CDR3 runs 14 residues. The CDR3 bases are TGTGCCAGCAGAGGGAGGGACTATTTAGAGACCCAGTACTTC. Protein product: CASRGRDYLETQYF.

Within the sample, this clonotype is medium-sized. This chain uses TRBV24-1 with TRBJ2-1; D is perhaps TRBD1 (6 bases). The germline CDR1 and CDR2 sequences are KGHDR and SFDVKD. CDR3 length equals 16 residues. V dropped 5 bases and J dropped 4 bases, with 17 bases sitting between them. The CDR3 is CATSVAQGHLYNEQFF. CDR3 sequence (DNA): TGTGCCACCAGTGTCGCACAGGGCCATCTTTACAATGAGCAGTTCTTC.

This clonotype has ten or more counts. This chain connects TRBV19 to TRBJ1-2, with 9 bases identical to TRBD1. The CDR3 runs 14 residues. V shed 4 bases, J shed 8 bases, and the junction held 8 bases outside the gene matches. Germline V lookup: CDR1 LNHDA, CDR2 SQIVND (reference sequence). In nucleotides, the CDR3 is TGTGCCAGTAGTAAGGGGGACAGGGCATACGGCTACACCTTC. Amino acid sequence: CASSKGDRAYGYTF.

This chain links TRBV7-9 with TRBJ1-2, with D possibly matching TRBD1 (5 bases). Trimming pared 5 bases from V and 5 bases from J, leaving 15 bases between. This CDR3 is 14 amino acids long. The germline gives CDR1 SEHNR, CDR2 FQNEAQ (reference sequence). CDR3 loop: CASSVWDGRYGYTF. As DNA, the CDR3 is TGTGCCAGCAGCGTTTGGGACGGCAGATATGGCTACACCTTC.

Ten or more counts support this clonotype. The rearrangement uses TRBV27 and TRBJ2-5, with 8 bases that match TRBD1. CDR3 length: 15 amino acids. V lost 6 bases, J lost 5 bases, and 11 bases stayed unmatched. Germline values: CDR1 MNHEY, CDR2 SMNVEV (reference sequence). The CDR3 DNA follows: TGTGCCAGCAGCTCTCAGGGACAGGTGACTGAGACCCAGTACTTC. Its translation: CASSSQGQVTETQYF.

This clonotype has ten or more counts. This sequence joins TRBV5-4 and TRBJ1-2; D call uncertain. Trimming took off 4 bases at V and 5 bases at J, with 18 bases between the two ends. Germline CDR1 SGHNT, CDR2 YYREEE (reference sequence). The CDR3 consists of 15 residues. The CDR3 DNA follows: TGTGCCAGCAGCGGCGTCGATTGGGCCTCGTATGGCTACACCTTC. This translates into CASSGVDWASYGYTF.

This clonotype counts as medium-sized. The rearrangement links TRBV29-1 to TRBJ1-4; D not resolved. The CDR3 length is 12 residues. Trimming stripped 6 bases from V and 0 bases from J, with 5 bases between. Germline assignment: CDR1 SQVTM and CDR2 ANQGSEA. CDR3 amino acids: CSVTSTNEKLFF. CDR3 in DNA: TGCAGCGTCACATCAACTAATGAAAAACTGTTTTTT. The entire variable domain, with the rest obtained from reference TRBV29-1 and TRBJ1-4, is as follows: SAVISQKPSRDICQRGTSLTIQCQVDSQVTMMFWYRQQPGQSLTLIATANQGSEATYESGFVIDKFPISRPNLTFSTLTVSNMSPEDSSIYLCSVTSTNEKLFFGSGTQLSVL.

This clonotype ranks as medium-sized (0.01 to 0.1%). This chain connects TRBV6-1 to TRBJ2-3; 10 bases line up with TRBD2. Germline CDR1 and CDR2: MNHNS and SASEGT. V shed 5 bases and J 1 base; nucleotides not matched to a gene: 12. The CDR3 consists of 18 residues. This CDR3 reads CASSFGASGSWGTDTQYF. DNA for the CDR3: TGTGCCAGCAGTTTCGGGGCTAGCGGGAGTTGGGGCACAGATACGCAGTATTTT.

This clonotype was observed a handful of times. The chain uses TRBV7-9 and TRBJ1-1; the match to TRBD1 covers 8 bases. The CDR3 sequence is 16 residues long. The germline V gene encodes CDR1 SEHNR and CDR2 FQNEAQ (reference sequence). Trimming removed 1 base from V and 4 bases from J; junction bases left unmatched: 8. CDR3 sequence reads: CASSLEQGAGSTEAFF. The CDR3 DNA follows: TGTGCCAGCAGCTTAGAGCAGGGGGCCGGGTCCACTGAAGCTTTCTTT.

The sample holds many counts of this clonotype. The V call is TRBV19, the J call TRBJ2-3, with D possibly being TRBD2 (5 bases). The CDR3 runs to 13 residues. Germline CDR1 is LNHDA and CDR2 is SQIVND (reference sequence). V lost 4 bases, J lost 4 bases, and 9 bases lay in between. The DNA of the CDR3 is TGTGCCAGTAGTACCGCGGGCTCAGATACGCAGTATTTT. The encoded protein is CASSTAGSDTQYF.

This clonotype was picked up a small number of times. The V call is TRBV28, the J call TRBJ2-7; 9 positions match TRBD2. Per germline, CDR1 MDHEN and CDR2 SYDVKM. Trimming cost V 5 bases and J 4 bases; bases outside gene matches: 9. This CDR3 region has 15 residues. DNA of the CDR3: TGTGCCAGCAGTCGTAGCGGGAGCGCCCTTTACGAGCAGTACTTC. Translation: CASSRSGSALYEQYF.

The CDR3: CASSMGARYGYTF. For the CDR3, the DNA is TGTGCCAGTAGTATGGGGGCGCGGTATGGCTACACCTTC. The chain has TRBV19 and TRBJ1-2, with a weak D call TRBD1 (6 bases). The CDR3 covers 13 residues. Trimming took off 3 bases at V and 5 bases at J, with 10 bases between the two ends. CDR1 and CDR2 (germline): LNHDA, SQIVND (reference sequence).

The CDR3 DNA follows: TGTGCCAGCAGCTTGGAACAGCGGGGGTGGGTGAACACCGGGGAGCTGTTTTTT. This sequence encodes CASSLEQRGWVNTGELFF. This chain connects TRBV5-5 to TRBJ2-2; 8 bases fit TRBD2. Germline trimming cut 0 bases from V and 1 base from J; bases unmatched to any gene: 8. This CDR3 has 18 residues. Germline V lookup: CDR1 SGHKS, CDR2 YYEKEE (reference sequence). Combining the CDR3 with reference TRBV5-5 and TRBJ2-2 gives the whole variable domain DAGVTQSPTHLIKTRGQQVTLRCSPISGHKSVSWYQQVLGQGPQFIFQYYEKEERGRGNFPDRFSARQFPNYSSELNVNALLLGDSALYLCASSLEQRGWVNTGELFFGEGSRLTVL.